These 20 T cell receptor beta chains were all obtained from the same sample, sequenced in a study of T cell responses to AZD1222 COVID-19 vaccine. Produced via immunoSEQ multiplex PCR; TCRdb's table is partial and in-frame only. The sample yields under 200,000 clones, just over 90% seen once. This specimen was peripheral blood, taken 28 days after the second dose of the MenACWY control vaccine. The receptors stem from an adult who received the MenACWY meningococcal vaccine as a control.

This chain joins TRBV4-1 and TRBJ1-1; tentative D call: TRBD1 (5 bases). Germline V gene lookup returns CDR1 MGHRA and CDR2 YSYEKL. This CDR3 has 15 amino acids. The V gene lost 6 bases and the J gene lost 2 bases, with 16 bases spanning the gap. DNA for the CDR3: TGCGCCAGCAGTTCTTCCCGGGGGGTAAACACTGAAGCTTTCTTT. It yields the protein CASSSSRGVNTEAFF.

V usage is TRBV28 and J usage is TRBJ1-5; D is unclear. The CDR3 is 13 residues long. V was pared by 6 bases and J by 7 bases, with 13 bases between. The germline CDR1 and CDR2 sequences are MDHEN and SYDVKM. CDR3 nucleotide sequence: TGTGCCAGCAGGGCGATTTCGGGGCAGCCCCAGCATTTT. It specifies CASRAISGQPQHF.

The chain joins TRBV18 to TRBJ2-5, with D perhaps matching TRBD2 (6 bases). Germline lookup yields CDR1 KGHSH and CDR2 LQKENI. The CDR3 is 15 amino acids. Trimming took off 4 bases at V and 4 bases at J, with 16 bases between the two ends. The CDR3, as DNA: TGTGCCAGCTCACGGTCACGGGAGAGAGGAGAGACCCAGTACTTC. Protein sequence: CASSRSRERGETQYF.

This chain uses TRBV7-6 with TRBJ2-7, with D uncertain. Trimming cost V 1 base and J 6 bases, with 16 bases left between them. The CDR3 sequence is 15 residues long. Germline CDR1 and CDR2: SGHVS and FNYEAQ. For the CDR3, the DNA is TGTGCCAGCAGCTTAGGCCGTCCCCAGGTTGGCGAGCAGTACTTC. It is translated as CASSLGRPQVGEQYF.

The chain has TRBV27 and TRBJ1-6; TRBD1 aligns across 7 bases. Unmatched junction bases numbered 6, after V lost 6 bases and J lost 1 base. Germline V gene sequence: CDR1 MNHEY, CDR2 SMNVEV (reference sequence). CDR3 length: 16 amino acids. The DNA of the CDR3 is TGTGCCAGCAGCCCGAGACAGGGTTCCTATAATTCACCCCTCCACTTT. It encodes CASSPRQGSYNSPLHF.

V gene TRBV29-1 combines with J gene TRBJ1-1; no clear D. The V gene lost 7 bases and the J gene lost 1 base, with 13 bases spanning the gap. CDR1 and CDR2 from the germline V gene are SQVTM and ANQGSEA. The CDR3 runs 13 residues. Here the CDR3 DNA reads TGCAGCGGAACTTGGGATACGAACACTGAAGCTTTCTTT. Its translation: CSGTWDTNTEAFF.

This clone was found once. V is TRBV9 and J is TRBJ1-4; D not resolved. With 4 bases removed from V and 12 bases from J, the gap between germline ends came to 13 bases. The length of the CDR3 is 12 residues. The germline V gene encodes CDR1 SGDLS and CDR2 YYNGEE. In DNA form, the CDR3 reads TGTGCCAGCAGCCCAAACGAGGGAGAACTGTTTTTT. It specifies CASSPNEGELFF.

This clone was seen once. The CDR3 DNA follows: TGTGCCAGCAGCTTGCAGGGGATTGGAGAAAAACTGTTTTTT. Translation: CASSLQGIGEKLFF. The J gene is TRBJ1-4, the V gene TRBV7-9, with D perhaps TRBD1 (6 bases). The germline V and J ends were trimmed by 3 bases and 8 bases, with 13 bases remaining between them. Per the germline V gene, CDR1 is SEHNR and CDR2 is FQNEAQ (reference sequence). This CDR3 is built from 14 residues.

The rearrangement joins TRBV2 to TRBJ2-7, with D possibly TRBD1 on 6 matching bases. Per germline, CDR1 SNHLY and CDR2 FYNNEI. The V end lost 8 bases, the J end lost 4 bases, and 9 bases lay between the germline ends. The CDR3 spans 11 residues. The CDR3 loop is CASEQGYEQYF. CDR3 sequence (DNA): TGTGCCAGCGAACAGGGATACGAGCAGTACTTC. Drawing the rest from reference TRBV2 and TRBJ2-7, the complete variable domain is EPEVTQTPSHQVTQMGQEVILRCVPISNHLYFYWYRQILGQKVEFLVSFYNNEISEKSEIFDDQFSVERPDGSNFTLKIRSTKLEDSAMYFCASEQGYEQYFGPGTRLTVT.

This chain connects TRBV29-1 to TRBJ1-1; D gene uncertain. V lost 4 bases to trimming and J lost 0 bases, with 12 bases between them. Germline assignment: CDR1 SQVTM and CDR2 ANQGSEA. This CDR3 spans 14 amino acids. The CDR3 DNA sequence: TGCAGCGTTGGAAGTGGCAGCTTGAACACTGAAGCTTTCTTT. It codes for CSVGSGSLNTEAFF.

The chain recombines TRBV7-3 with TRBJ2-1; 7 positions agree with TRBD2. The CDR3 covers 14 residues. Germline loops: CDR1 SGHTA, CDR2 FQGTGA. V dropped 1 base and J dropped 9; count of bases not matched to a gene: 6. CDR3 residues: CASSLSGSAGEQFF. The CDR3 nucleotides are TGTGCCAGCAGCTTAAGCGGGAGTGCTGGTGAGCAGTTCTTC.

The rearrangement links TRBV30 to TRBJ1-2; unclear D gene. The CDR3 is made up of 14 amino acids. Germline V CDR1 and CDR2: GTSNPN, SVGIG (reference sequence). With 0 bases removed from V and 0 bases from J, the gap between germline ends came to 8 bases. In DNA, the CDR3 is TGTGCCTGGAGTGTAACTGGAGCTAACTATGGCTACACCTTC. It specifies CAWSVTGANYGYTF.

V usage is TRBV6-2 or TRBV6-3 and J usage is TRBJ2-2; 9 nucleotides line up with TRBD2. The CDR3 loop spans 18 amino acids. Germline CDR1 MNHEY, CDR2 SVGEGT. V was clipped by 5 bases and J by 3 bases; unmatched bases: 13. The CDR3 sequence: CASSPLLAGSFHTGELFF. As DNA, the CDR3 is TGTGCCAGCAGTCCCCTCCTAGCGGGGAGCTTTCACACCGGGGAGCTGTTTTTT.

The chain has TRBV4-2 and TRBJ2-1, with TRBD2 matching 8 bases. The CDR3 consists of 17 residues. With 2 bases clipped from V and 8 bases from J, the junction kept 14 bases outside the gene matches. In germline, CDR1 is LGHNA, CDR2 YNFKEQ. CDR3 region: CASSQTSGRRGTYEQFF. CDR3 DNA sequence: TGTGCCAGCAGCCAAACCAGCGGGAGAAGGGGGACCTATGAGCAGTTCTTC.

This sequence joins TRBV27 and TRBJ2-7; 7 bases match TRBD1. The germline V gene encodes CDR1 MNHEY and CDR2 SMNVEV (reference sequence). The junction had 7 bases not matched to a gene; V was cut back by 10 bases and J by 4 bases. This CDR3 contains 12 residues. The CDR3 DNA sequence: TGTGCCACCCAACAGGGGATGTACGAGCAGTACTTC. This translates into CATQQGMYEQYF.

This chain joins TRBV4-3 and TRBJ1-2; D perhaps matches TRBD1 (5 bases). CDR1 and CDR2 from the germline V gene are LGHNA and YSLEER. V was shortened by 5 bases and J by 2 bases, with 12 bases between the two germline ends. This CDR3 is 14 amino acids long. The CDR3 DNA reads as TGCGCCAGCAGCTCAGGTGGGGGAAACTATGGCTACACCTTC. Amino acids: CASSSGGGNYGYTF.

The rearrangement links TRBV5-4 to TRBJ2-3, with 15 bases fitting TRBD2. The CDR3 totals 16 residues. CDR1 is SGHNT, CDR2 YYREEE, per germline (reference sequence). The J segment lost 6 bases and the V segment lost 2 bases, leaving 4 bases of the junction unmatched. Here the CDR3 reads CASSLRTSGRGDTQYF. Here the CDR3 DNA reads TGTGCCAGCAGCTTACGGACTAGCGGGAGGGGGGATACGCAGTATTTT.

CDR3 protein: CAWISGGRGTEAFF. CDR3 nucleotides: TGTGCCTGGATTTCAGGGGGAAGGGGCACTGAAGCTTTCTTT. The chain recombines TRBV30 with TRBJ1-1, with TRBD1 matching 7 bases. The CDR3 is 14 amino acids. Trimming removed 4 bases from V and 4 bases from J; junction bases left unmatched: 9. The germline V gene has CDR1 GTSNPN and CDR2 SVGIG (reference sequence).

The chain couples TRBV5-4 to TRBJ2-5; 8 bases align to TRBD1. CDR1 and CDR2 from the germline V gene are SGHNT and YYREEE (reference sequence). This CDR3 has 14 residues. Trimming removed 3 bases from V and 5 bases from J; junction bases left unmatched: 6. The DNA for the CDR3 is TGTGCCAGCAGCTCTCAGGGGGCCGGGGAGACCCAGTACTTC. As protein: CASSSQGAGETQYF.

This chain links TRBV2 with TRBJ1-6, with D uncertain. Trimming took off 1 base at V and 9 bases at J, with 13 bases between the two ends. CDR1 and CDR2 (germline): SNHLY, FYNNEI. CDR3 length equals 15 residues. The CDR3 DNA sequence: TGTGCCAGCAGTGAAGTGGTCCGAGGAGGTTCACCCCTCCACTTT. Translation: CASSEVVRGGSPLHF.